The TCR beta chain described here comes from a study of T cells after yellow fever vaccination. TCRdb redid the calling of the 5' RACE reads with MiXCR, one entry per CDR3 protein. The sample lists approximately 180,000 distinct CDR3 sequences, roughly 6.2% occurring once. Broader study findings: The appearance of a small share of clonotypes in both CD4 and CD8 compartments was observed.

Germline assignment: CDR1 MDHEN and CDR2 SYDVKM. V lost 5 bases to trimming and J lost 2 bases, with 6 bases between them. This CDR3 has 12 residues. This clonotype was picked up many times. Its antigen is still unknown. The specimen was CD4+ T cells sorted from PBMCs, collected on the day of the first yellow fever vaccination. The sequence was collected from a man between 18 and 35 years old who received the YFV17D yellow fever vaccine. V is TRBV28 and J is TRBJ2-5; D is uncertain. CDR3 coding DNA: TGTGCCAGCAGTAACAGTCAAGAGACCCAGTACTTC. The encoded protein is CASSNSQETQYF.